This is a list of T cell receptor beta chains from one sample in a study of T cells in localized non-small cell lung cancer. Method: immunoSEQ multiplex PCR; TCRdb's copy keeps in-frame clones and lacks some. The sample has 45,000 to 55,000 clones, around 77% seen once. Sample: peripheral blood, taken before any cancer treatment. Receptor source: a man aged 35-69 years with stage I squamous cell lung carcinoma. The CDR3 runs from the conserved cysteine through the conserved F or W. A D gene is named only where the DNA matches it firmly. Clone size is given for some rows only: seen once, a few or many times, or a class if the clone is expanded.

V gene	D gene	J gene	clone size	CDR3 protein	CDR3 DNA
TRBV11-3	NA	TRBJ2-2	NA	CASSFGEGELFF	TGTGCCAGCAGCTTTGGGGAAGGGGAGCTGTTTTTT
TRBV18	NA	TRBJ2-3	NA	CASSPAGAPADTQYF	TGTGCCAGCTCACCCGCGGGGGCTCCTGCGGATACGCAGTATTTT
TRBV28	TRBD1	TRBJ1-2	NA	CASSLTGRTGYGYTF	TGTGCCAGCAGTTTAACCGGCCGGACAGGCTATGGCTACACCTTC
TRBV2	TRBD1	TRBJ2-1	NA	CASSAGQGALIEQFF	TGTGCCAGCAGCGCGGGACAGGGGGCGCTTATTGAGCAGTTCTTC
TRBV25-1	NA	TRBJ2-2	NA	CASSDPTRTLTGELFF	TGTGCCAGCAGTGACCCCACTAGGACCCTAACCGGGGAGCTGTTTTTT
TRBV29-1	NA	TRBJ1-1	NA	CSAPQAGTNTEAFF	TGCAGCGCCCCCCAGGCAGGGACGAACACTGAAGCTTTCTTT
TRBV7-6	NA	TRBJ1-5	few	CASSLANGNQPQHF	TGTGCCAGCAGCTTAGCGAACGGCAATCAGCCCCAGCATTTT
TRBV7-2	NA	TRBJ2-3	once	CASSPDSLGANTQYF	TGTGCCAGCAGCCCAGACTCCCTTGGAGCGAATACGCAGTATTTT
TRBV20-1	NA	TRBJ1-2	few	CSILREYGYTF	TGCAGCATACTTAGGGAGTATGGCTACACCTTC
TRBV29-1	NA	TRBJ2-1	NA	CSAHGGSEQFF	TGCAGCGCTCATGGGGGAAGTGAGCAGTTCTTC
TRBV14	NA	TRBJ1-1	few	CASSPYSRSEAFF	TGTGCCAGCAGCCCATACTCTAGGAGTGAAGCTTTCTTT
TRBV9	NA	TRBJ2-7	NA	CASSVTTGSSYEQYF	TGTGCCAGCAGCGTAACAACTGGGAGCTCCTACGAGCAGTACTTC
TRBV19	TRBD1	TRBJ2-7	NA	CASSAQGANEQYF	TGTGCCAGTAGCGCACAGGGGGCAAACGAGCAGTACTTC
TRBV6-5	TRBD2	TRBJ2-7	NA	CASKGTSGHEQYF	TGTGCCAGCAAGGGGACTAGCGGCCACGAGCAGTACTTC
TRBV11-1	TRBD1	TRBJ2-7	NA	CASSPRGQGAYEQYF	TGTGCCAGCAGCCCCCGGGGACAGGGGGCCTACGAGCAGTACTTC
TRBV20-1	NA	TRBJ1-1	few	CSVQGTEAFF	TGCAGTGTACAGGGCACTGAAGCTTTCTTT
TRBV9	NA	TRBJ1-1	few	CASSLSGLKNTEAFF	TGTGCCAGCAGCCTGTCGGGACTGAAGAACACTGAAGCTTTCTTT
TRBV10-3	NA	TRBJ1-4	NA	CAIRSDPEGEKLFF	TGTGCCATCAGGTCGGACCCAGAGGGGGAGAAACTGTTTTTT
TRBV5-1	NA	TRBJ2-5	NA	CASRGEAWWETQYF	TGCGCCAGCAGGGGGGAAGCTTGGTGGGAGACCCAGTACTTC
TRBV18	NA	TRBJ2-3	NA	CASSPPNAASTDTQYF	TGTGCCAGCTCACCACCGAATGCAGCTAGCACAGATACGCAGTATTTT
TRBV18	NA	TRBJ2-1	NA	CASSPAGTNEQFF	TGTGCCAGCTCACCAGCAGGGACCAATGAGCAGTTCTTC
TRBV6-5	TRBD2	TRBJ2-3	NA	CASSTTGLAAKTQYF	TGTGCCAGCAGTACCACGGGACTAGCGGCTAAGACGCAGTATTTT
TRBV5-6	NA	TRBJ2-3	NA	CASSPTMSTDTQYF	TGTGCCAGCAGCCCGACTATGAGCACAGATACGCAGTATTTT
TRBV11-2	NA	TRBJ1-1	NA	CASREGGRWNTEAFF	TGTGCCAGCAGGGAGGGGGGGCGTTGGAACACTGAAGCTTTCTTT
TRBV30	TRBD1	TRBJ1-1	once	CAWSDRANTEAFF	TGTGCCTGGAGCGACAGGGCGAACACTGAAGCTTTCTTT
TRBV2	NA	TRBJ2-1	few	CASSENSYNEQFF	TGTGCCAGCTCGGAAAACTCCTACAATGAGCAGTTCTTC
TRBV19	TRBD1	TRBJ2-2	NA	CASIKDRAAGELFF	TGTGCCAGTATCAAAGACAGGGCGGCCGGGGAGCTGTTTTTT
TRBV6-6	NA	TRBJ1-1	NA	CASRDQNTEAFF	TGTGCCAGCAGAGACCAGAACACTGAAGCTTTCTTT